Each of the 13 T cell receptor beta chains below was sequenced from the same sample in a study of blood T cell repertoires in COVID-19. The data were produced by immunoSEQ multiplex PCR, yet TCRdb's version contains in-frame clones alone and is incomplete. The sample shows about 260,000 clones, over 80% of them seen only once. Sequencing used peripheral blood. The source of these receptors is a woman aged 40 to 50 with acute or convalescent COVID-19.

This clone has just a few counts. This CDR3 reads CASSPEGFSYNSPLHF. CDR3 bases: TGTGCCAGCAGTCCGGAGGGCTTCTCCTATAATTCACCCCTCCACTTT. The chain has TRBV3-1 (or the pseudogene TRBV3-2) and TRBJ1-6; D is unresolved. With 6 bases removed from V and 0 bases from J, the gap between germline ends came to 12 bases. Germline lookup yields CDR1 LGHDT and CDR2 YNNKEL (reference sequence). This CDR3 is 16 amino acids long.

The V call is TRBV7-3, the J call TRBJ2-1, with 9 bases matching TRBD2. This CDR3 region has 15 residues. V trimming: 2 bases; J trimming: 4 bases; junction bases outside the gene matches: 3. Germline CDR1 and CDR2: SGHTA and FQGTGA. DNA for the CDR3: TGTGCCAGCAGCTTATTGGGACTAGCTTACAATGAGCAGTTCTTC. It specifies CASSLLGLAYNEQFF.

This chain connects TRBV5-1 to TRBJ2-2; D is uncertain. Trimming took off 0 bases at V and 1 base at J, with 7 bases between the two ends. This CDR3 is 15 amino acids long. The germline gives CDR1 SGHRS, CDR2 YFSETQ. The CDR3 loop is CASSLASLNTGELFF. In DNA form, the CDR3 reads TGCGCCAGCAGCTTGGCGTCCCTGAACACCGGGGAGCTGTTTTTT.

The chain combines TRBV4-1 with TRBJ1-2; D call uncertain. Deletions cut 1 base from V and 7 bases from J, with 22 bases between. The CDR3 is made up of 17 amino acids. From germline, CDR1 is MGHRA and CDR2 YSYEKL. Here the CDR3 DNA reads TGCGCCAGCAGCCAAGGAAACGTCCTTGGTTTGTCGGGTGGCTACACCTTC. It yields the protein CASSQGNVLGLSGGYTF.

The CDR3 nucleotides read TGTGCCAGCAGTTTATCAGGGGGCGCTATCTATGGCTACACCTTC. The encoded protein is CASSLSGGAIYGYTF. The V call is TRBV27, the J call TRBJ1-2, with 7 bases matching TRBD1. In germline, CDR1 is MNHEY, CDR2 SMNVEV (reference sequence). This CDR3 spans 15 amino acids. With 0 bases clipped from V and 4 bases from J, the junction kept 5 bases outside the gene matches.

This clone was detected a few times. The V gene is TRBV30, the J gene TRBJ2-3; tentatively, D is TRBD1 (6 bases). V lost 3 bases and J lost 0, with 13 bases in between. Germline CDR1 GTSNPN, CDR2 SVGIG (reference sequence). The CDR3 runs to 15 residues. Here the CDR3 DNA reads TGTGCCTGGAGGGAAGGACAGAGAAGCACAGATACGCAGTATTTT. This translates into CAWREGQRSTDTQYF.

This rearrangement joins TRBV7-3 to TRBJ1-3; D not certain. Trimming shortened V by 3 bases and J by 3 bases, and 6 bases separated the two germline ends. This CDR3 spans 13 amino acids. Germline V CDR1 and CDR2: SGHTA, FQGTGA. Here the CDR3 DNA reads TGTGCCAGCAGCTTGGCTGATGGAAACACCATATATTTT. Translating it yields CASSLADGNTIYF.

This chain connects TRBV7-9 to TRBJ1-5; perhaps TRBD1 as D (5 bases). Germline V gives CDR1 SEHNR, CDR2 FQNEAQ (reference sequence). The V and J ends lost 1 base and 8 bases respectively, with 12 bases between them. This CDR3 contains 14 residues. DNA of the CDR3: TGTGCCAGCAGCTTAGGGCAGGGTTGGGAGCCCCAGCATTTT. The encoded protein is CASSLGQGWEPQHF.

CDR3 coding DNA: TGTGCCAGCAGCTCCCAACAGGGATTGGGTCAGCCCCAGCATTTT. It translates to CASSSQQGLGQPQHF. The V gene is TRBV7-8, the J gene TRBJ1-5; tentative D call: TRBD1 (6 bases). The CDR3 is 15 residues long. Germline V lookup: CDR1 SGHVS, CDR2 FQNEAQ. Trimming took off 4 bases at V and 6 bases at J, with 16 bases between the two ends.

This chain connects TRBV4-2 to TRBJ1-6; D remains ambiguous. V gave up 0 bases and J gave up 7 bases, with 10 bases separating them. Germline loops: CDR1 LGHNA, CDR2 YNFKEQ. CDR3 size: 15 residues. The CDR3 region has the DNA TGTGCCAGCAGCCAAGAAGGAGGGCCCAATTCACCCCTCCACTTT. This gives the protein CASSQEGGPNSPLHF.

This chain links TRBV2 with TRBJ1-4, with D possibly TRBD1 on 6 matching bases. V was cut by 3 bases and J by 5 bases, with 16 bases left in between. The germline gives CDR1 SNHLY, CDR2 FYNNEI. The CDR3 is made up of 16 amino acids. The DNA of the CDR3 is TGTGCCAGCAGTGATGACGCTCCTAGGGGGAATGAAAAACTGTTTTTT. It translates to CASSDDAPRGNEKLFF.

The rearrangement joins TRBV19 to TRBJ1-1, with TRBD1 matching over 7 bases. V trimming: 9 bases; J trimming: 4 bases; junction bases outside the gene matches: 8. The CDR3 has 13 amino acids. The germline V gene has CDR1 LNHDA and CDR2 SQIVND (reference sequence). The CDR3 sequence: CASSLTGVTEAFF. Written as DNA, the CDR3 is TGTGCCAGCTCCCTAACAGGGGTCACTGAAGCTTTCTTT. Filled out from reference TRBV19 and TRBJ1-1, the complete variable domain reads DGGITQSPKYLFRKEGQNVTLSCEQNLNHDAMYWYRQDPGQGLRLIYYSQIVNDFQKGDIAEGYSVSREKKESFPLTVTSAQKNPTAFYLCASSLTGVTEAFFGQGTRLTVV.

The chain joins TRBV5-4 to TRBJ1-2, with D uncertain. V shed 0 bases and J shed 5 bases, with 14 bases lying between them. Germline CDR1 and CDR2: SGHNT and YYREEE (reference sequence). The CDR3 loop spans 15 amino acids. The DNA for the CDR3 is TGTGCCAGCAGCTTGGCCGGGATGCCTGCGTATGGCTACACCTTC. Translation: CASSLAGMPAYGYTF.